One sample yielded the 29 T cell receptor beta chains listed below, sequenced in a study of T cell responses to AZD1222 COVID-19 vaccine. Some clones are missing from TCRdb's copy, which holds only in-frame ones; the method was immunoSEQ multiplex PCR. The sample lists about 99,000 clones; approximately 89% were seen once. The source material was peripheral blood, sampled on day 0 of AZD1222 vaccination. Source of these receptors: an adult in good health.

V is TRBV28 and J is TRBJ1-2, with 7 bases lining up with TRBD1. Germline V gene lookup returns CDR1 MDHEN and CDR2 SYDVKM. Losses at the gene ends were 2 bases for V and 6 bases for J; bases not matched to a gene: 12. This CDR3 is built from 16 residues. Here the CDR3 DNA reads TGTGCCAGCAGTTTACCCACGGGGAGGGGGCGTAATGGCTACACCTTC. Translating gives CASSLPTGRGRNGYTF.

The V and J genes are TRBV5-8 and TRBJ2-1, with 8 bases identical to TRBD1. J gave up 2 bases and V 4 bases, and 5 bases lay outside the gene matches. This CDR3 region has 15 residues. Germline V gene lookup returns CDR1 SGHTS and CDR2 YDEGEE. The CDR3 DNA reads as TGTGCCAGCAGCCCCGGGACAGGAGCCTACAATGAGCAGTTCTTC. Translation: CASSPGTGAYNEQFF.

V gene TRBV20-1 combines with J gene TRBJ2-1, with D hard to call. The V gene's germline CDR1 is DFQATT and CDR2 SNEGSKA (reference sequence). The germline V and J ends were trimmed by 4 bases and 7 bases, with 5 bases remaining between them. The CDR3 is 10 amino acids. This CDR3 is CSATRNEQFF. The CDR3 DNA follows: TGCAGTGCTACCCGGAATGAGCAGTTCTTC.

The chain is built from TRBV7-6 and TRBJ2-3, with D unclear. The CDR3 loop spans 13 amino acids. The V end lost 5 bases, the J end lost 2 bases, and 8 bases lay between the germline ends. Germline V gene data show CDR1 as SGHVS and CDR2 as FNYEAQ. CDR3 amino acids: CASSRDTTDTQYF. In DNA form, the CDR3 reads TGTGCCAGCAGCCGCGACACCACAGATACGCAGTATTTT.

The rearrangement uses TRBV3-1 (or the pseudogene TRBV3-2) and TRBJ2-3; TRBD2 matches at 8 bases. V shed 4 bases, J shed 10 bases, and the junction held 7 bases outside the gene matches. This CDR3 is built from 13 residues. Germline-derived CDR1 and CDR2 are LGHDT and YNNKEL (reference sequence). CDR3 loop: CASSPQQRGSQYF. CDR3 in DNA: TGTGCCAGCAGCCCCCAACAGCGGGGGTCGCAGTATTTT.

The rearrangement links TRBV5-1 to TRBJ1-1, with D uncertain. Germline V CDR1 and CDR2: SGHRS, YFSETQ. This CDR3 region has 14 residues. V lost 0 bases and J 3 bases, leaving 9 bases between the germline ends. For the CDR3, the DNA is TGCGCCAGCAGCTTGGCGTCAGCTTACACTGAAGCTTTCTTT. It is translated as CASSLASAYTEAFF.

V and J are TRBV19 and TRBJ1-5, with a tentative D call TRBD1 (6 bases). The CDR3 runs to 15 residues. Deletions cut 6 bases from V and 3 bases from J, with 15 bases between. CDR1 and CDR2 from the germline V gene are LNHDA and SQIVND (reference sequence). CDR3 region: CASRNQQGPNQPQHF. The CDR3 DNA is TGTGCCAGTAGAAACCAACAGGGACCCAATCAGCCCCAGCATTTT.

The gene calls are TRBV27 and TRBJ2-1, with TRBD2 matching 11 bases. The CDR3 is 17 amino acids. V shed 2 bases and J 6 bases; nucleotides not matched to a gene: 9. CDR1 is MNHEY and CDR2 is SMNVEV in the germline V gene (reference sequence). The CDR3 sequence is CASSLMGLAAGPNEQFF. The CDR3 DNA is TGTGCCAGCAGTTTAATGGGACTAGCGGCGGGCCCCAATGAGCAGTTCTTC.

The chain recombines TRBV29-1 with TRBJ1-1, with a possible D match to TRBD1 (6 bases). V was shortened by 4 bases and J by 5 bases, with 14 bases between the two germline ends. The CDR3 sequence is 13 residues long. CDR1 is SQVTM, CDR2 ANQGSEA, per germline. The CDR3 protein is CSVVGQLETEAFF. CDR3 DNA: TGCAGCGTTGTAGGACAGTTAGAGACTGAAGCTTTCTTT.

This clone was observed a few times. The chain employs TRBV7-2 and TRBJ2-7; D is undetermined. Trimming pared 5 bases from V and 4 bases from J, leaving 6 bases between. Germline V gene data show CDR1 as SGHTA and CDR2 as FQGNSA. This CDR3 is 11 amino acids long. The CDR3 protein is CASSIHYEQYF. In DNA, the CDR3 is TGTGCCAGCAGCATACATTACGAGCAGTACTTC.

This chain's CDR3 is CAWKLDRGRSTEAFF. CDR3 nucleotide sequence: TGTGCCTGGAAGCTGGACAGGGGGCGAAGCACTGAAGCTTTCTTT. V usage is TRBV30 and J usage is TRBJ1-1; TRBD1 aligns across 11 bases. Looked up from germline, CDR1 is GTSNPN and CDR2 is SVGIG (reference sequence). The V and J ends lost 4 bases and 4 bases, in that order; junction bases with no gene match: 8. The CDR3 length is 15 residues.

This rearrangement joins TRBV27 to TRBJ1-1; D call uncertain. CDR1 is MNHEY, CDR2 SMNVEV, per germline (reference sequence). There are 13 residues in the CDR3. The V end lost 6 bases, the J end lost 1 base, and 9 bases lay between the germline ends. CDR3 DNA: TGTGCCAGCAGAAGATTGACGAACACTGAAGCTTTCTTT. Encoded protein: CASRRLTNTEAFF.

This chain uses TRBV2 with TRBJ2-5; D is unclear. This CDR3 region has 11 residues. The germline gives CDR1 SNHLY, CDR2 FYNNEI. V shed 7 bases and J shed 4 bases, with 7 bases lying between them. CDR3 in DNA: TGTGCCAGCACCCCTGGAGAGACCCAGTACTTC. Protein: CASTPGETQYF.

The chain has TRBV27 and TRBJ1-5, with D unclear. Trimming removed 3 bases from V and 6 bases from J, with 9 bases in between. Per germline, CDR1 MNHEY and CDR2 SMNVEV (reference sequence). The CDR3 spans 13 residues. The CDR3 loop is CASSFWEGQPQHF. CDR3 coding DNA: TGTGCCAGCAGTTTCTGGGAAGGTCAGCCCCAGCATTTT.

The J gene is TRBJ2-5, the V gene TRBV10-2, with 12 bases aligning to TRBD2. CDR1 is WSHSY and CDR2 is SAAADI in the germline V gene. V shed 4 bases and J 5 bases; nucleotides not matched to a gene: 11. The CDR3 is 17 residues long. The CDR3: CASSGPRLAGEVETQYF. The CDR3 coding sequence is TGCGCCAGCAGTGGCCCTCGACTAGCGGGAGAGGTGGAGACCCAGTACTTC.

The V call is TRBV9, the J call TRBJ2-5, with a tentative D call TRBD2 (6 bases). This CDR3 spans 15 amino acids. Trimming cost V 3 bases and J 3 bases, with 15 bases left between them. Per the germline V gene, CDR1 is SGDLS and CDR2 is YYNGEE. CDR3 in DNA: TGTGCCAGCAGCGATACCGGGACGGGAGAAGAGACCCAGTACTTC. It is translated as CASSDTGTGEETQYF.

The V call is TRBV4-3, the J call TRBJ1-6; D remains unclear. The CDR3 runs 14 residues. Germline V gene sequence: CDR1 LGHNA, CDR2 YSLEER. V was shortened by 4 bases and J by 8 bases, with 12 bases between the two germline ends. The CDR3 bases are TGCGCCAGCAGCCCCCAAACCTCTTATTCACCCCTCCACTTT. It encodes CASSPQTSYSPLHF.

The rearrangement links TRBV10-3 to TRBJ1-2; TRBD1 aligns across 9 bases. The CDR3 is made up of 16 amino acids. The germline V gene has CDR1 ENHRY and CDR2 SYGVKD. Losses at the gene ends were 4 bases for V and 4 bases for J; bases not matched to a gene: 10. The CDR3 DNA is TGTGCCATCAGTGCTCCAACCGGGACAGGGACCTATGGCTACACCTTC. It yields the protein CAISAPTGTGTYGYTF.

As DNA, the CDR3 is TGTGCCACCAGTGATCCTGGGTTGGAGGCTGGCTACAATGAGCAGTTCTTC. Translation gives CATSDPGLEAGYNEQFF. The chain carries TRBV24-1 and TRBJ2-1; D is perhaps TRBD2 (5 bases). This CDR3 comprises 17 residues. The germline V gene encodes CDR1 KGHDR and CDR2 SFDVKD. V lost 3 bases, J lost 3 bases, and 17 bases lay in between.

The V and J genes are TRBV28 and TRBJ1-5, with D possibly matching TRBD1 (6 bases). The germline V and J ends were trimmed by 2 bases and 3 bases, with 11 bases remaining between them. Germline CDR1 is MDHEN and CDR2 is SYDVKM. The CDR3 has 15 amino acids. This CDR3 is CASSLRGTHNQPQHF. DNA of the CDR3: TGTGCCAGCAGTTTAAGGGGGACACACAATCAGCCCCAGCATTTT.

The chain carries TRBV25-1 and TRBJ2-2; a weak D match, TRBD1 (5 bases). CDR1 and CDR2 (germline): MGHDK, SYGVNS. V was trimmed by 7 bases and J by 8 bases, leaving 14 bases between them. The CDR3 has 13 amino acids. The DNA for the CDR3 is TGTGCCAGCAAGGAGACAGAGTGGGGGGAGCTGTTTTTT. Amino acid sequence: CASKETEWGELFF.

The chain joins TRBV7-8 to TRBJ2-3; D unresolved. This CDR3 comprises 12 residues. Trimming took off 4 bases at V and 6 bases at J, with 8 bases between the two ends. Germline CDR1 and CDR2: SGHVS and FQNEAQ. The CDR3 sequence: CASSSLTDTQYF. DNA of the CDR3: TGTGCCAGCAGCTCTTTGACGGATACGCAGTATTTT. The whole variable domain, filled in from reference TRBV7-8 and TRBJ2-3, reads GAGVSQSPRYKVAKRGQDVALRCDPISGHVSLFWYQQALGQGPEFLTYFQNEAQLDKSGLPSDRFFAERPEGSVSTLKIQRTQQEDSAVYLCASSSLTDTQYFGPGTRLTVL.

The rearrangement joins TRBV4-3 to TRBJ2-2, with 7 bases aligning to TRBD2. The junction had 3 bases not matched to a gene; V was cut back by 4 bases and J by 4 bases. Germline assignment: CDR1 LGHNA and CDR2 YSLEER. The CDR3 is made up of 14 amino acids. The CDR3 reads CASSLREGTGELFF. In DNA form, the CDR3 reads TGCGCCAGCAGCCTCAGGGAGGGCACCGGGGAGCTGTTTTTT.

The chain employs TRBV12-3 or TRBV12-4 and TRBJ2-5; D is unresolved. With 3 bases removed from V and 5 bases from J, the gap between germline ends came to 4 bases. The CDR3 length is 11 residues. CDR3 region: CASSFGETQYF. The CDR3 nucleotides are TGTGCCAGCAGTTTTGGCGAGACCCAGTACTTC.

This clone was detected only once. This chain joins TRBV5-4 and TRBJ2-7, with D possibly being TRBD1 or TRBD2 (5 bases each). V was trimmed by 4 bases and J by 2 bases, leaving 16 bases between them. The CDR3 extends over 15 amino acids. Germline CDR1 reads SGHNT; CDR2 reads YYREEE (reference sequence). In DNA, the CDR3 is TGTGCCAGCAGCCTGGGGCAGGGAGTCACCTACGAGCAGTACTTC. This encodes CASSLGQGVTYEQYF.

This clone was recorded once. The chain recombines TRBV7-2 with TRBJ1-2; D is unresolved. Germline CDR1 is SGHTA and CDR2 is FQGNSA. The CDR3 loop spans 13 amino acids. V shed 1 base and J shed 5 bases, with 8 bases lying between them. CDR3 nucleotides: TGTGCCAGCAGCTTAGAAACAGATTATGGCTACACCTTC. Its translation is CASSLETDYGYTF.

The rearrangement joins TRBV5-6 to TRBJ1-1, with D unclear. This CDR3 is built from 13 residues. The germline V gene encodes CDR1 SGHDT and CDR2 YYEEEE. V gave up 4 bases and J gave up 0 bases, with 7 bases separating them. CDR3 in amino acids: CASSVRMNTEAFF. In DNA, the CDR3 is TGTGCCAGCAGCGTACGAATGAACACTGAAGCTTTCTTT.

The chain recombines TRBV24-1 with TRBJ2-7, with a weak D call TRBD1 (6 bases). The V end lost 6 bases, the J end lost 0 bases, and 11 bases lay between the germline ends. The CDR3 sequence is 14 residues long. From germline, CDR1 is KGHDR and CDR2 SFDVKD. CDR3 nucleotides: TGTGCCACCAGTCCCGGGGACATCTCCTACGAGCAGTACTTC. Protein sequence: CATSPGDISYEQYF.

The chain combines TRBV7-2 with TRBJ1-3, with D unclear. This CDR3 spans 15 amino acids. V lost 5 bases and J 1 base, leaving 12 bases between the germline ends. Germline-derived CDR1 and CDR2 are SGHTA and FQGNSA. CDR3 sequence (DNA): TGTGCCAGCAGCCAGCTTAGCCTTTCTGGAAACACCATATATTTT. Translated: CASSQLSLSGNTIYF.